These 11 T cell receptor beta chains came from one sample sequenced in a study of blood T cell repertoires in COVID-19. Sequencing used immunoSEQ multiplex PCR; TCRdb keeps in-frame clones, though not all of them. The data contain some 50,000 clones, nearly 85% of them singletons. The sample taken for sequencing was peripheral blood. The receptor source for this set is a man older than 75 in a cohort sampled during active COVID-19.

This clone showed up just a few times. The J gene is TRBJ2-3, the V gene TRBV2; a possible D gene is TRBD1 (6 bases). V lost 8 bases to trimming and J lost 6 bases, with 12 bases between them. CDR1 and CDR2 from the germline V gene are SNHLY and FYNNEI. The CDR3 sequence is 12 residues long. CDR3 sequence reads: CASQAGVDTQYF. The CDR3 DNA reads TGTGCCAGCCAGGCAGGGGTGGATACGCAGTATTTT.

The chain combines TRBV6-6 with TRBJ1-2; 8 bases agree with TRBD1. CDR1 is MNHNY and CDR2 is SVGAGI in the germline V gene (reference sequence). The junction had 4 bases not matched to a gene; V was cut back by 5 bases and J by 5 bases. The CDR3 spans 13 residues. The CDR3: CASSNRGVYGYTF. The CDR3 DNA is TGTGCCAGCAGTAACAGGGGGGTTTATGGCTACACCTTC.

The rearrangement uses TRBV6-4 and TRBJ1-1; tentatively, D is TRBD1 (6 bases). The V end was cut by 0 bases, the J end by 4 bases, with 9 bases between. The CDR3 loop spans 14 amino acids. Germline CDR1 and CDR2: MRHNA and SNTAGT. DNA for the CDR3: TGTGCCAGCAGTGACTCTTCAGGGGCCACTGAAGCTTTCTTT. Protein product: CASSDSSGATEAFF.

This clone was recorded only once. The J gene is TRBJ1-1, the V gene TRBV5-1; D perhaps matches TRBD1 (6 bases). The CDR3 is made up of 14 amino acids. Germline V gene data show CDR1 as SGHRS and CDR2 as YFSETQ. V was shortened by 3 bases and J by 1 base, with 10 bases between the two germline ends. The CDR3 DNA reads as TGCGCCAGCAGCTGGGCGGACAGGAACACTGAAGCTTTCTTT. Its translation is CASSWADRNTEAFF.

J is TRBJ2-1 and V is TRBV5-1; 9 nucleotides match TRBD2. The junction had 10 bases not matched to a gene; V was cut back by 5 bases and J by 7 bases. This CDR3 contains 15 residues. The germline CDR1 and CDR2 sequences are SGHRS and YFSETQ. The CDR3 protein is CASSWRSGGKNEQFF. CDR3 coding DNA: TGCGCCAGCAGTTGGAGAAGCGGGGGGAAGAATGAGCAGTTCTTC.

The genes are TRBV19 and TRBJ1-5; D is uncertain. Trimming cost V 7 bases and J 0 bases, with 19 bases left between them. Germline V CDR1 and CDR2: LNHDA, SQIVND (reference sequence). The length of the CDR3 is 17 residues. CDR3 coding DNA: TGTGCCAGTACCCATTCCCCGGGTCTTTATAGCAATCAGCCCCAGCATTTT. This sequence encodes CASTHSPGLYSNQPQHF. Full variable domain (missing parts from reference TRBV19 and TRBJ1-5): DGGITQSPKYLFRKEGQNVTLSCEQNLNHDAMYWYRQDPGQGLRLIYYSQIVNDFQKGDIAEGYSVSREKKESFPLTVTSAQKNPTAFYLCASTHSPGLYSNQPQHFGDGTRLSIL.

The chain couples TRBV10-2 to TRBJ2-1, with D tentatively TRBD2 (6 bases). V lost 7 bases to trimming and J lost 6 bases, with 16 bases between them. This CDR3 is built from 14 residues. Germline V lookup: CDR1 WSHSY, CDR2 SAAADI. Here the CDR3 reads CASKDGGAVNEQFF. In DNA, the CDR3 is TGCGCCAGCAAGGATGGAGGGGCTGTCAATGAGCAGTTCTTC.

This clone appeared a few times. The rearrangement joins TRBV6-5 to TRBJ1-5, with 9 bases matching TRBD1. V gave up 11 bases and J gave up 8 bases; unmatched junction bases: 13. Germline lookup yields CDR1 MNHEY and CDR2 SVGAGI. The CDR3 consists of 14 residues. Here the CDR3 reads CAGAKTGGSEPQHF. CDR3 coding DNA: TGTGCCGGGGCAAAGACAGGGGGTAGCGAGCCCCAGCATTTT.

The V and J genes are TRBV18 and TRBJ1-1; 8 bases are a match to TRBD1. This CDR3 has 15 residues. Germline V CDR1 and CDR2: KGHSH, LQKENI. The ends lost 4 bases at V and 4 bases at J; junction bases unmatched: 8. CDR3 region: CASSQLQGARTEAFF. The CDR3 bases are TGTGCCAGCTCACAATTGCAGGGGGCTCGCACTGAAGCTTTCTTT.

The chain carries TRBV27 and TRBJ1-2; 8 bases map to TRBD1. Germline CDR1 MNHEY, CDR2 SMNVEV (reference sequence). This CDR3 spans 15 amino acids. With 5 bases clipped from V and 1 base from J, the junction kept 6 bases outside the gene matches. The CDR3 DNA follows: TGTGCCAGCAGTCCGCAGGGGGCTAGTAACTATGGCTACACCTTC. Its translation: CASSPQGASNYGYTF.

This sequence joins TRBV2 and TRBJ1-5, with D maybe TRBD1 (5 bases). The V gene's germline CDR1 is SNHLY and CDR2 FYNNEI. This CDR3 is built from 17 residues. Trimming took 0 bases from V and 6 from J, leaving 18 bases between them. The CDR3: CASSEALGQGGIQPQHF. CDR3 sequence (DNA): TGTGCCAGCAGTGAAGCGCTTGGGCAGGGAGGTATTCAGCCCCAGCATTTT.